Following are 24 T cell receptor beta chains from one sample sequenced in a study of T-cell memory formation after mild COVID-19. TCRdb used MiXCR to reprocess the 5' RACE reads, holding one entry per CDR3 protein. The profile covers tens of thousands of distinct CDR3 sequences, with around 15% appearing a single time and approximately 40% taken by the ten largest. What was sequenced was PBMCs or a T cell subset sorted from them (not recorded which). The origin of the receptors is a young man who had mild COVID-19 (a few samples of this study predate the infection). Cell type and time point are not known.

This clonotype has only a few counts. The chain carries TRBV15 and TRBJ2-2; 8 nucleotides line up with TRBD1. CDR1 is LNHNV and CDR2 is YYDKDF in the germline V gene (reference sequence). Trimming cost V 8 bases and J 3 bases; bases outside gene matches: 8. This CDR3 is 15 amino acids long. CDR3 sequence (DNA): TGTGCCACCTCTGGACAGGGAAGGTACACCGGGGAGCTGTTTTTT. Translation gives CATSGQGRYTGELFF.

To note about this clonotype: A much larger clonotype is one base distant, so this may be a read error. V usage is TRBV7-9 and J usage is TRBJ2-3; perhaps D is TRBD1 or TRBD2 (5 bases each). The germline V and J ends were trimmed by 10 bases and 0 bases, with 11 bases remaining between them. The CDR3 has 13 residues. The germline V gene encodes CDR1 SEHNR and CDR2 FQNEAQ (reference sequence). CDR3 DNA sequence: TGTGCCACCCCCGGGGCTAGCACAGATACGCAGTATTTT. It yields the protein CATPGASTDTQYF. The full variable domain, in which reference TRBV7-9 and TRBJ2-3 provide the parts outside the CDR3, is DTGVSQNPRHKITKRGQNVTFRCDPISEHNRLYWYRQTLGQGPEFLTYFQNEAQLEKSRLLSDRFSAERPKGSFSTLEIQRTEQGDSAMYLCATPGASTDTQYFGPGTRLTVL.

This chain connects TRBV6-2 or TRBV6-3 to TRBJ1-5; weak D call: TRBD1 (5 bases). CDR3 size: 16 residues. V was clipped by 7 bases and J by 3 bases, with 19 bases between them. Germline loops: CDR1 MNHEY, CDR2 SVGEGT. CDR3: CASIDGATYHNQPQHF. DNA for the CDR3: TGTGCCAGCATCGACGGGGCCACCTACCACAATCAGCCCCAGCATTTT.

This clonotype was seen ten or more times. This sequence joins TRBV20-1 and TRBJ2-5, with D tentatively TRBD1 or TRBD2 (5 bases each). V gave up 0 bases and J gave up 6 bases, with 8 bases separating them. Germline V CDR1 and CDR2: DFQATT, SNEGSKA (reference sequence). This CDR3 spans 12 amino acids. CDR3 loop: CSARDEGKTQYF. CDR3 DNA: TGCAGTGCTAGAGACGAGGGGAAGACCCAGTACTTC.

The chain has TRBV27 and TRBJ1-5; D is perhaps TRBD1 (6 bases). The CDR3 has 15 amino acids. Trimming removed 1 base from V and 3 bases from J, with 10 bases in between. Germline V gene lookup returns CDR1 MNHEY and CDR2 SMNVEV (reference sequence). As DNA, the CDR3 is TGTGCCAGCAGTTTATACAGGGAAGCCAATCAGCCCCAGCATTTT. It codes for CASSLYREANQPQHF.

This clonotype was observed many times. This chain joins TRBV27 and TRBJ1-1, with unresolved D. Looked up from germline, CDR1 is MNHEY and CDR2 is SMNVEV (reference sequence). This CDR3 has 13 amino acids. V was pared by 0 bases and J by 3 bases, with 5 bases between. The CDR3 DNA sequence: TGTGCCAGCAGTTTATCAAGTTACACTGAAGCTTTCTTT. Translating it yields CASSLSSYTEAFF.

The table lists this clonotype with many counts. The chain employs TRBV7-9 and TRBJ2-1; 7 positions match TRBD1. The CDR3 spans 12 residues. Trimming at V came to 5 bases and at J to 7 bases, leaving 2 bases not matched to a gene. Germline CDR1 is SEHNR and CDR2 is FQNEAQ (reference sequence). The CDR3 sequence is CASSRGQNEQFF. CDR3 bases: TGTGCCAGCAGCCGGGGACAGAATGAGCAGTTCTTC.

The chain joins TRBV11-3 to TRBJ2-4; TRBD2 matches 7 bases. The CDR3 totals 16 residues. From germline, CDR1 is SGHNT and CDR2 YENEEA. V dropped 5 bases and J dropped 2; count of bases not matched to a gene: 9. CDR3 region: CASSNGPGGSKNIQYF. DNA of the CDR3: TGTGCCAGCAGCAACGGTCCGGGGGGTTCCAAAAACATTCAGTACTTC.

V gene TRBV7-9 combines with J gene TRBJ1-1, with D possibly TRBD1 on 6 matching bases. This CDR3 is built from 17 residues. V was cut by 5 bases and J by 0 bases, with 19 bases left in between. Germline values: CDR1 SEHNR, CDR2 FQNEAQ (reference sequence). The CDR3 DNA sequence: TGTGCCAGCAGCCCATCTAGGGGGAGGTTTATGAACACTGAAGCTTTCTTT. Translated, it gives CASSPSRGRFMNTEAFF.

A few counts support this clonotype. V gene TRBV9 combines with J gene TRBJ2-1; D not resolved. V shed 1 base and J shed 8 bases, with 10 bases lying between them. The CDR3 is made up of 13 amino acids. From germline, CDR1 is SGDLS and CDR2 YYNGEE. CDR3 nucleotide sequence: TGTGCCAGCAGCGTAAGGGTCCCTGATGAGCAGTTCTTC. Its protein product is CASSVRVPDEQFF.

The V gene is TRBV11-2, the J gene TRBJ2-7; 8 nucleotides line up with TRBD2. The V segment lost 4 bases and the J segment 0 bases; nucleotides outside the gene matches: 8. The CDR3 contains 16 residues. Germline V gives CDR1 SGHAT, CDR2 FQNNGV. The CDR3 coding sequence is TGTGCCAGCAGCTCTACTAGCGGTACGCCCTCCTACGAGCAGTACGTC. Translation: CASSSTSGTPSYEQYV.

The table lists this clonotype with many counts. The chain has TRBV29-1 and TRBJ2-1; D call uncertain. This CDR3 contains 11 residues. Germline V gene data show CDR1 as SQVTM and CDR2 as ANQGSEA. Trimming shortened V by 8 bases and J by 8 bases, and 13 bases separated the two germline ends. The DNA for the CDR3 is TGCAGCTCCTCCCCCTTTGATGAGCAGTTCTTC. Translated: CSSSPFDEQFF.

The chain uses TRBV5-1 and TRBJ1-2; no definite D call. The germline CDR1 and CDR2 sequences are SGHRS and YFSETQ. The CDR3 is 14 residues long. Trimming stripped 0 bases from V and 6 bases from J, with 12 bases between. The CDR3 sequence is CASSLAPSVNGYTF. The CDR3 coding sequence is TGCGCCAGCAGCTTGGCGCCCAGCGTAAATGGCTACACCTTC.

At least ten counts were recorded for this clonotype. The V gene is TRBV4-1, the J gene TRBJ2-7; D remains ambiguous. The germline V and J ends were trimmed by 0 bases and 0 bases, with 9 bases remaining between them. The germline gives CDR1 MGHRA, CDR2 YSYEKL. This CDR3 is built from 15 residues. DNA for the CDR3: TGCGCCAGCAGCCAAGAACCAGGCGTCTCCTACGAGCAGTACGTC. It translates to CASSQEPGVSYEQYV.

The chain is built from TRBV15 and TRBJ2-3; 9 nucleotides match TRBD1. The CDR3 extends over 14 amino acids. J was trimmed by 4 bases and V by 11 bases; bases with no gene match: 10. The V gene's germline CDR1 is LNHNV and CDR2 YYDKDF (reference sequence). The CDR3 loop is CASRRTGAPDTQYF. For the CDR3, the DNA is TGTGCCTCCCGGCGGACAGGGGCCCCAGATACGCAGTATTTT.

Many counts were recorded for this clonotype. V gene TRBV4-3 combines with J gene TRBJ2-1; 9 bases are shared with TRBD1. Germline CDR1 reads LGHNA; CDR2 reads YSLEER. This CDR3 has 17 residues. The junction had 12 bases not matched to a gene; V was cut back by 3 bases and J by 6 bases. This chain's CDR3 is CASSHSFPGQGVNEQFF. For the CDR3, the DNA is TGCGCCAGCAGCCACTCCTTCCCGGGACAGGGCGTCAATGAGCAGTTCTTC.

This chain connects TRBV4-1 to TRBJ2-3, with a tentative D call TRBD2 (5 bases). Germline loops: CDR1 MGHRA, CDR2 YSYEKL. V lost 0 bases and J lost 6, with 13 bases in between. This CDR3 contains 15 residues. The CDR3 here is CASSQEEPRVDTQYF. For the CDR3, the DNA is TGCGCCAGCAGCCAAGAGGAACCGAGGGTTGATACGCAGTATTTT.

This clonotype was counted ten times or more. J is TRBJ1-1 and V is TRBV12-3 or TRBV12-4; possible D gene TRBD1, 5 bases. Trimming left V 6 bases short and J 1 base short, with 12 bases between. This CDR3 spans 14 amino acids. The CDR3 protein is CASRKGAENTEAFF. The CDR3, as DNA: TGTGCCAGCAGGAAAGGGGCCGAGAACACTGAAGCTTTCTTT.

The chain combines TRBV12-3 or TRBV12-4 with TRBJ2-7; no clear D gene. CDR3 length: 13 amino acids. V dropped 5 bases and J dropped 3 bases, with 11 bases sitting between them. The CDR3 reads CASSPVNFYEQYF. In DNA, the CDR3 is TGTGCCAGCAGTCCCGTCAATTTCTACGAGCAGTACTTC.

This clonotype was picked up a small number of times. V is TRBV6-2 or TRBV6-3 and J is TRBJ2-7; D is unclear. This CDR3 region has 11 residues. Germline values: CDR1 MNHEY, CDR2 SVGEGT. Trimming stripped 0 bases from V and 6 bases from J, with 3 bases between. CDR3 amino acids: CASSYSTEQYF. The DNA for the CDR3 is TGTGCCAGCAGTTACTCGACCGAGCAGTACTTC.

A few counts support this clonotype. V is TRBV7-9 and J is TRBJ2-2, with D possibly matching TRBD2 (5 bases). CDR3 length equals 14 residues. Germline loops: CDR1 SEHNR, CDR2 FQNEAQ (reference sequence). The CDR3 is CAALGVLSTGELFF. CDR3 sequence (DNA): TGTGCGGCTTTGGGAGTATTGTCCACCGGGGAGCTGTTTTTT.

This clonotype was picked up a small number of times. J is TRBJ2-1 and V is TRBV7-9; 13 nucleotides line up with TRBD2. Germline-derived CDR1 and CDR2 are SEHNR and FQNEAQ (reference sequence). The CDR3 contains 23 residues. Germline trimming cut 4 bases from V and 5 bases from J; bases unmatched to any gene: 26. The CDR3 reads CASSSTDIPGLAGKGWTNNEQFF. The CDR3 nucleotides are TGTGCCAGCAGCTCCACAGATATACCGGGACTAGCGGGGAAGGGGTGGACGAACAATGAGCAGTTCTTC. Full variable domain (missing parts from reference TRBV7-9 and TRBJ2-1): DTGVSQNPRHKITKRGQNVTFRCDPISEHNRLYWYRQTLGQGPEFLTYFQNEAQLEKSRLLSDRFSAERPKGSFSTLEIQRTEQGDSAMYLCASSSTDIPGLAGKGWTNNEQFFGPGTRLTVL.

This clonotype has only a few counts. The chain links TRBV6-2 or TRBV6-3 to TRBJ1-5, with a weak D call TRBD1 (6 bases). This CDR3 is 13 amino acids long. From germline, CDR1 is MNHEY and CDR2 SVGEGT. The V end was cut by 5 bases, the J end by 7 bases, with 12 bases between. CDR3 region: CASSIGGWQPQHF. CDR3 nucleotides: TGTGCCAGCAGTATAGGGGGTTGGCAGCCCCAGCATTTT.

The chain recombines TRBV11-2 with TRBJ1-1, with D possibly TRBD1 on 5 matching bases. V gave up 10 bases and J gave up 8 bases, with 20 bases separating them. The CDR3 has 13 residues. CDR1 and CDR2 from the germline V gene are SGHAT and FQNNGV. The CDR3 coding sequence is TGTGCCACCAAACCAAGCGGGGGACGCGAAGCTTTCTTT. Translated: CATKPSGGREAFF.